These 17 T cell receptor beta chains were all obtained from the same sample, sequenced in a study of T cell responses to AZD1222 COVID-19 vaccine. Assay used: immunoSEQ multiplex PCR; TCRdb lists only in-frame clones, some missing. The sample has about 99,000 clones; 91% are singletons. The specimen comprised peripheral blood, sampled on day 0 of AZD1222 vaccination. The receptors here all came from an adult in good health.

The chain employs TRBV28 and TRBJ1-5, with D possibly being TRBD1 (5 bases). The CDR3 is 17 amino acids. The V end lost 1 base, the J end lost 1 base, and 14 bases lay between the germline ends. CDR1 is MDHEN, CDR2 SYDVKM, per germline. This CDR3 is CASSLYGGPWSNQPQHF. CDR3 nucleotide sequence: TGTGCCAGCAGTTTATATGGGGGTCCGTGGAGCAATCAGCCCCAGCATTTT.

This clone was seen a single time. The rearrangement links TRBV10-1 to TRBJ2-2; 12 nucleotides agree with TRBD1. The trim removed 7 bases at V and 5 bases at J, leaving 11 bases unmatched. CDR1 is WNHNN, CDR2 SYGVQD, per germline (reference sequence). The CDR3 sequence is 17 residues long. CDR3 sequence: CASKAGTGGAGTGELFF. The CDR3 bases are TGCGCCAGCAAGGCCGGGACAGGGGGCGCGGGGACCGGGGAGCTGTTTTTT.

V is TRBV5-1 and J is TRBJ2-1, with D hard to call. Germline CDR1 and CDR2: SGHRS and YFSETQ. The CDR3 runs to 15 residues. The germline V and J ends were trimmed by 0 bases and 7 bases, with 14 bases remaining between them. The chain's CDR3 is CASSLAGSHPNEQFF. The DNA for the CDR3 is TGCGCCAGCAGCTTGGCCGGGTCCCATCCTAATGAGCAGTTCTTC.

This chain's CDR3 is CASSYSGSAIDEQFF. The CDR3 DNA follows: TGTGCCAGCAGTTATTCGGGCTCCGCTATAGATGAGCAGTTCTTC. The V and J genes are TRBV6-2 or TRBV6-3 and TRBJ2-1, with no clear D. The CDR3 spans 15 residues. The germline V gene has CDR1 MNHEY and CDR2 SVGEGT. The ends were cut back, 3 bases at V and 8 bases at J, with 17 bases in the middle.

The chain combines TRBV24-1 with TRBJ1-3, with D possibly matching TRBD1 (6 bases). The V end lost 4 bases, the J end lost 2 bases, and 11 bases lay between the germline ends. Germline-derived CDR1 and CDR2 are KGHDR and SFDVKD. CDR3 length: 15 amino acids. CDR3 coding DNA: TGTGCCACCAGTGACCCTTCAGGGGCTGGAAACACCATATATTTT. This translates into CATSDPSGAGNTIYF.

This rearrangement joins TRBV7-8 to TRBJ2-4; 12 positions agree with TRBD1. V dropped 5 bases and J dropped 2; count of bases not matched to a gene: 7. The CDR3 contains 17 residues. Germline CDR1 and CDR2: SGHVS and FQNEAQ. CDR3 nucleotide sequence: TGTGCCAGCAGCACCGGGACAGGGGGCTGGACCAAAAACATTCAGTACTTC. Residues: CASSTGTGGWTKNIQYF. Supplemented by reference TRBV7-8 and TRBJ2-4, the full variable domain reads GAGVSQSPRYKVAKRGQDVALRCDPISGHVSLFWYQQALGQGPEFLTYFQNEAQLDKSGLPSDRFFAERPEGSVSTLKIQRTQQEDSAVYLCASSTGTGGWTKNIQYFGAGTRLSVL.

This clone was counted a single time. The genes are TRBV5-6 and TRBJ2-5, with D perhaps TRBD2 (7 bases). This CDR3 contains 14 residues. Trimming took 5 bases from V and 5 from J, leaving 16 bases between them. Germline lookup yields CDR1 SGHDT and CDR2 YYEEEE. The CDR3 reads CASSPRGAGETQYF. The CDR3 bases are TGTGCCAGCAGTCCCCGGGGGGCTGGTGAGACCCAGTACTTC.

In its sample, this clone was seen once. The V call is TRBV14, the J call TRBJ1-5; D remains unclear. CDR1 and CDR2 from the germline V gene are SGHDN and FVKESK. Between the trimmed V and J ends, which lost 1 base and 2 bases, there was a span of 15 bases. The length of the CDR3 is 17 residues. CDR3 region: CASSQVHLALGNQPQHF. The CDR3 DNA reads as TGTGCCAGCAGCCAAGTTCACCTTGCCCTTGGCAATCAGCCCCAGCATTTT.

CDR3 protein: CAWSRSAGGINQPQHF. The CDR3 bases are TGTGCCTGGAGTAGGAGTGCAGGGGGCATCAATCAGCCCCAGCATTTT. The chain uses TRBV30 and TRBJ1-5, with 8 positions matching TRBD1. Germline V gives CDR1 GTSNPN, CDR2 SVGIG (reference sequence). Trimming took 2 bases from V and 3 from J; bases not matched to a gene: 9. CDR3 length: 16 residues.

This chain joins TRBV6-4 and TRBJ2-3, with 7 bases aligning to TRBD1. The CDR3 is 14 residues long. From germline, CDR1 is MRHNA and CDR2 SNTAGT. After removal of 9 bases from V and 0 bases from J, the junction contained 6 bases not matched to a gene. CDR3 in amino acids: CASSPGQSTDTQYF. Here the CDR3 DNA reads TGTGCCAGTTCCCCGGGACAGAGCACAGATACGCAGTATTTT.

This clone was seen a few times. The rearrangement links TRBV11-3 to TRBJ2-1, with TRBD2 matching over 7 bases. This CDR3 comprises 15 residues. Germline-derived CDR1 and CDR2 are SGHNT and YENEEA. Trimming removed 5 bases from V and 4 bases from J; junction bases left unmatched: 8. Here the CDR3 reads CASSRGSLTYNEQFF. In DNA, the CDR3 is TGTGCCAGCAGCCGCGGGAGCCTTACATACAATGAGCAGTTCTTC.

This chain joins TRBV18 and TRBJ1-2, with TRBD1 identical over 7 bases. The CDR3 has 16 residues. Germline assignment: CDR1 KGHSH and CDR2 LQKENI. Trimming cost V 2 bases and J 8 bases; bases outside gene matches: 14. CDR3 bases: TGTGCCAGCTCACCAAAAAGTATCGGGACAGATGCGGGCTACACCTTC. This encodes CASSPKSIGTDAGYTF.

The J gene is TRBJ2-1, the V gene TRBV19; the D is unclear. From germline, CDR1 is LNHDA and CDR2 SQIVND (reference sequence). Deletions cut 2 bases from V and 8 bases from J, with 10 bases between. CDR3 length: 13 amino acids. The CDR3 sequence is CASSIIARDEQFF. Here the CDR3 DNA reads TGTGCCAGTAGTATAATCGCCCGCGATGAGCAGTTCTTC. Combining the CDR3 with reference TRBV19 and TRBJ2-1 gives the whole variable domain DGGITQSPKYLFRKEGQNVTLSCEQNLNHDAMYWYRQDPGQGLRLIYYSQIVNDFQKGDIAEGYSVSREKKESFPLTVTSAQKNPTAFYLCASSIIARDEQFFGPGTRLTVL.

This chain joins TRBV15 and TRBJ1-6; D not certain. Germline CDR1 is LNHNV and CDR2 is YYDKDF (reference sequence). This CDR3 is built from 13 residues. Trimming pared 1 base from V and 8 bases from J, leaving 6 bases between. CDR3 sequence reads: CATSRGEDSPLHF. The CDR3, as DNA: TGTGCCACCAGCAGAGGGGAGGATTCACCCCTCCACTTT.

This rearrangement joins TRBV12-3 or TRBV12-4 to TRBJ1-1; TRBD1 aligns across 8 bases. The CDR3 covers 13 residues. V lost 6 bases and J lost 1; bases outside the gene matches: 1. The CDR3 nucleotides are TGTGCCAGCAGCGGACAGGGGAACACTGAAGCTTTCTTT. Translating gives CASSGQGNTEAFF.

The V gene is TRBV19, the J gene TRBJ2-2; weak D call: TRBD1 (5 bases). Germline-derived CDR1 and CDR2 are LNHDA and SQIVND (reference sequence). V was clipped by 1 base and J by 1 base, with 13 bases between them. The CDR3 covers 17 residues. The CDR3: CASSIVRAGLNTGELFF. The CDR3 coding sequence is TGTGCCAGTAGTATAGTACGGGCAGGGCTGAACACCGGGGAGCTGTTTTTT.

CDR3 in amino acids: CASSFTGDQPQHF. CDR3 sequence (DNA): TGTGCCAGCAGTTTCACAGGGGATCAGCCCCAGCATTTT. V is TRBV27 and J is TRBJ1-5; 7 bases map to TRBD1. This CDR3 spans 13 amino acids. The V segment lost 3 bases and the J segment 5 bases; nucleotides outside the gene matches: 1. From germline, CDR1 is MNHEY and CDR2 SMNVEV (reference sequence).